A selection of T cell receptor beta chains follows, all from one sample in a study of regulatory T cells after allogeneic stem cell transplantation. TCRdb independently ran MiXCR on the 5' RACE reads; one entry per CDR3 protein. This sample yields roughly 4,700 distinct CDR3 sequences, of which roughly 96% are seen a single time; 35% to 50% belongs to the top ten. Sequenced here: sorted CD4+ T cells from blood (whether regulatory or conventional is not recorded), sampled 30 days after allogeneic stem cell transplant. All receptors derive from a human patient who had an allogeneic stem cell transplant, so the T cells may come from the graft donor. Each CDR3 is given with its conserved first and last residue. The order of the fields is V gene, clone size, J gene, D gene, CDR3 DNA, CDR3 protein. D genes are given only for firm matches. The size entry is marked missing in some rows and otherwise reads once, few, many or a size class.

TRBV5-4,-,TRBJ2-5,TRBD1,TGTGCCAGCAGCCTAGAGGGACAGGGGAAAGAGACCCTGTACTTC,CASSLEGQGKETLYF
TRBV5-1,once,TRBJ2-1,TRBD2,TGCGTCTGCAGCTGGGGGACTAGCGGGAGTTTTTGCTCCAATGAGCAGTTCTTC,CVCSWGTSGSFCSNEQFF
TRBV5-1,-,TRBJ2-7,-,TGCGCCAGCAGCCGTACGGGCGCGACGGGATCAAACAAGCAGTATTTC,CASSRTGATGSNKQYF
TRBV7-2,-,TRBJ2-7,-,TGTGCCAGCAGTTCACTAACAGGCAGAAACGAGCAGTATTTC,CASSSLTGRNEQYF
TRBV5-1,-,TRBJ1-1,-,TGCTCCAGCAGCTTCCGGGCAAGCAAAACTGAAGCTTTCTTT,CSSSFRASKTEAFF
TRBV5-4,-,TRBJ2-4,-,TGTGCCAGCAGAGTGGGAGGCTTCGACATGCAGTACTTC,CASRVGGFDMQYF
TRBV5-4,-,TRBJ2-5,-,TGCGCCAGCAGCCTAAAGGGGCGAGGGAAAGAGACCCAGTACTTC,CASSLKGRGKETQYF
TRBV3-1,-,TRBJ2-1,-,TGTGCCAGCAGACAAGATTACAATGAGCAGTATTTC,CASRQDYNEQYF
TRBV7-9,-,TRBJ2-3,TRBD2,TGTGACAGCAGCCCTAGCGGGACGAGCGGGTGCACAGATGCGCAGTATTTC,CDSSPSGTSGCTDAQYF
TRBV5-1,-,TRBJ1-2,-,TGCGCCAGCAGCTTGGGGGGAGACACGGATTATGGCTACGCCTTC,CASSLGGDTDYGYAF
TRBV5-1,-,TRBJ2-1,TRBD1,TGCGCCAGCAGCCGATCCGCCGGGACAGGATCCAACGAGCAGTTCTTC,CASSRSAGTGSNEQFF
TRBV4-1,-,TRBJ1-2,-,TGCCCCAGCAGCCGCCAGGTAGATATTAACTATGGCTACACCTTC,CPSSRQVDINYGYTF
TRBV5-1,-,TRBJ2-1,-,TGCGCCAGCAGCTGCAGGGGGGACGAGCAGTATGAGCAGTTCTTC,CASSCRGDEQYEQFF
TRBV20-1,-,TRBJ1-4,-,TGCAGTGCGCCCGGGGGGGCGAGGGTGAGAAATGAAAAACTGTTATTT,CSAPGGARVRNEKLLF